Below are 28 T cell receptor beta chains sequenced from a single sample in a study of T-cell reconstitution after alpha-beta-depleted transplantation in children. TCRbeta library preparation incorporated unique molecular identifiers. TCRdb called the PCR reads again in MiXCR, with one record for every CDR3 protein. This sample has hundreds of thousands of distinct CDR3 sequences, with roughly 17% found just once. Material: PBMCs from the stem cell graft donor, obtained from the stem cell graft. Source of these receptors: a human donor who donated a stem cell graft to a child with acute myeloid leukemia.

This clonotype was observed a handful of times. For the CDR3, the DNA is TGCGCCAGCAGCCGAGCTGGACAGGGTGCGGCTGAAGCTTTCTTT. Translation gives CASSRAGQGAAEAFF. The J gene is TRBJ1-1, the V gene TRBV4-1, with 8 bases matching TRBD1. Germline V gene data show CDR1 as MGHRA and CDR2 as YSYEKL. V dropped 4 bases and J dropped 6; count of bases not matched to a gene: 10. The CDR3 covers 15 residues.

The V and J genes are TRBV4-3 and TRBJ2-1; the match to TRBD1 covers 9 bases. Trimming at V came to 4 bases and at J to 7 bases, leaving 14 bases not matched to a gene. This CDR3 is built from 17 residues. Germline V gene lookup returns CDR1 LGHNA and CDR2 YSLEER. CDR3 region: CASSRILGTGRGNEQFF. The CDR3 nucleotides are TGCGCCAGCAGCCGCATTCTCGGGACAGGGAGGGGAAATGAGCAGTTCTTC.

The CDR3 here is CASSQDPNSGGPEDTQYF. The DNA of the CDR3 is TGCGCCAGCAGCCAAGATCCGAATAGCGGGGGGCCCGAAGATACGCAGTATTTT. The gene calls are TRBV4-1 and TRBJ2-3; 10 positions match TRBD2. Germline lookup yields CDR1 MGHRA and CDR2 YSYEKL. There are 18 residues in the CDR3. J gave up 5 bases and V 0 bases, and 11 bases lay outside the gene matches.

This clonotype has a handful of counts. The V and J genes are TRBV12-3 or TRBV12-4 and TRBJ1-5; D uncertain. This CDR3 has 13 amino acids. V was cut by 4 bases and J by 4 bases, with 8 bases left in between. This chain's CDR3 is CASSWRRNQPQHF. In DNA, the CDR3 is TGTGCCAGCAGTTGGCGACGGAATCAGCCCCAGCATTTT.

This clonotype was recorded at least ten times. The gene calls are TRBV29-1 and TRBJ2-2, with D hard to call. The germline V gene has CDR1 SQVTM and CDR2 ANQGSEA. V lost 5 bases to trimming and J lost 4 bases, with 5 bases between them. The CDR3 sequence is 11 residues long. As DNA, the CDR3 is TGCAGCGTTCTGAGCACCGGGGAGCTGTTTTTT. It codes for CSVLSTGELFF.

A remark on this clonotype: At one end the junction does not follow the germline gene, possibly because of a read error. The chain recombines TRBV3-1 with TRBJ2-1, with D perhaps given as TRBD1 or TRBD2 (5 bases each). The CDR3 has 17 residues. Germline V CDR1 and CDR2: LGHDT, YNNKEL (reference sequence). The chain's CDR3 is CACSPEGVTGPNNEQFF. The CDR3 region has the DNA TGTGCCTGCAGCCCGGAAGGTGTGACGGGGCCAAACAATGAGCAGTTCTTC.

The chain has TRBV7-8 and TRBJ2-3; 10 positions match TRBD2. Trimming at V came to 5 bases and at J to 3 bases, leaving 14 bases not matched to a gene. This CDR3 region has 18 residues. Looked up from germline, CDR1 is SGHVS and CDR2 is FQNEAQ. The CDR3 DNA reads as TGTGCCAGCAGCCCCATAGCGGGGGGCCAAGTTAGGACAGATACGCAGTATTTT. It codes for CASSPIAGGQVRTDTQYF.

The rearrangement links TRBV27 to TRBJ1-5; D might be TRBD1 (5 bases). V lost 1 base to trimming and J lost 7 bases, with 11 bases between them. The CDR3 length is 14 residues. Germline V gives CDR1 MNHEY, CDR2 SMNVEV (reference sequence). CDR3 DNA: TGTGCCAGCAGTTTATGGGGGTTTGGCCAGCCCCAGCATTTT. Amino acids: CASSLWGFGQPQHF.

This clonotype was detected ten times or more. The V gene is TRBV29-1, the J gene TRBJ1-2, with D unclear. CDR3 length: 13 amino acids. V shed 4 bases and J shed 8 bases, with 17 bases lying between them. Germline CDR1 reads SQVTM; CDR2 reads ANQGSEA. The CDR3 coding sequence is TGCAGCGTTGCCGGGGATTCGAGTCGGGGCTACACCTTC. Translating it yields CSVAGDSSRGYTF. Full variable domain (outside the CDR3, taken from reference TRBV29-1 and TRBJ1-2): SAVISQKPSRDICQRGTSLTIQCQVDSQVTMMFWYRQQPGQSLTLIATANQGSEATYESGFVIDKFPISRPNLTFSTLTVSNMSPEDSSIYLCSVAGDSSRGYTFGSGTRLTVV.

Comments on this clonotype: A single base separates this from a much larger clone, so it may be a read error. CDR3: CSAQGGVLYNGQFF. The CDR3 nucleotides are TGCAGTGCTCAGGGGGGGGTCCTCTACAATGGGCAGTTCTTC. V and J are TRBV20-1 and TRBJ2-1; D is possibly TRBD1 or TRBD2 (7 bases each). Germline V gene lookup returns CDR1 DFQATT and CDR2 SNEGSKA (reference sequence). The CDR3 loop spans 14 amino acids.

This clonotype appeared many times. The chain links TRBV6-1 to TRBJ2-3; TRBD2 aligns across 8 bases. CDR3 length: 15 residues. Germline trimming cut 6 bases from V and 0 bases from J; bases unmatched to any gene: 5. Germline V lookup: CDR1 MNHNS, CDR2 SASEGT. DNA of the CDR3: TGTGCCAGCAGATCAAAGCGGGGGAGCACAGATACGCAGTATTTT. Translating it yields CASRSKRGSTDTQYF.

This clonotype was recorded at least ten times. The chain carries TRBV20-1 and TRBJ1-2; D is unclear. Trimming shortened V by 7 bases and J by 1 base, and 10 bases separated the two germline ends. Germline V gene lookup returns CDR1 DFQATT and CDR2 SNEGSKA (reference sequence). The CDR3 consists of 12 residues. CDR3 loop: CSVKPYNYGYTF. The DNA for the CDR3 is TGCAGTGTTAAGCCGTATAACTATGGCTACACCTTC.

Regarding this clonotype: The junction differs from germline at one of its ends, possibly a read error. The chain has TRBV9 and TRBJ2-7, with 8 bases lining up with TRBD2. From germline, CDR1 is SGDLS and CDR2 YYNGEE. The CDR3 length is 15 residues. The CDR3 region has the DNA TGTGCCAGCAGCCTAGGTGCGGGGGGTTCCTCCGAGCAGTACTTC. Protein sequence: CASSLGAGGSSEQYF.

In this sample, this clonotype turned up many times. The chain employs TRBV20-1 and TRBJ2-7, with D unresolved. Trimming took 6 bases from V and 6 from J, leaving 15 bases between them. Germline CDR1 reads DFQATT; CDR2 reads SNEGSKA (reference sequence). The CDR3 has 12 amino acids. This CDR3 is CSASDIGLEQYV. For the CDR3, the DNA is TGCAGTGCCTCCGACATAGGGCTCGAGCAGTACGTC.

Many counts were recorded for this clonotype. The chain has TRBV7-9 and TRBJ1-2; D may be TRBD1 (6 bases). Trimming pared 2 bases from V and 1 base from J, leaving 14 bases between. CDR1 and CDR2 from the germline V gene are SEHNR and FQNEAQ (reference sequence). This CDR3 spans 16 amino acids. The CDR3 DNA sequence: TGTGCCAGCAGCTTAAGAGGGCAGGGGATTAACTATGGCTACACCTTC. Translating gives CASSLRGQGINYGYTF.

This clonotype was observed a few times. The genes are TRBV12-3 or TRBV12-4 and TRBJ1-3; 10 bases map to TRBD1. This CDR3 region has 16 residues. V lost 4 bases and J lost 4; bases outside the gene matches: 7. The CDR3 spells CASSSFGQGDGNTIYF. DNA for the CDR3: TGTGCCAGCAGTTCCTTCGGACAGGGGGACGGAAACACCATATATTTT.

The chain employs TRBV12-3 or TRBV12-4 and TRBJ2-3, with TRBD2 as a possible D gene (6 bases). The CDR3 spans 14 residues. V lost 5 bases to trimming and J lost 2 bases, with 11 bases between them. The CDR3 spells CASSGGRNTDTQYF. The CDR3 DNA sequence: TGTGCCAGCAGTGGGGGGAGAAACACAGATACGCAGTATTTT.

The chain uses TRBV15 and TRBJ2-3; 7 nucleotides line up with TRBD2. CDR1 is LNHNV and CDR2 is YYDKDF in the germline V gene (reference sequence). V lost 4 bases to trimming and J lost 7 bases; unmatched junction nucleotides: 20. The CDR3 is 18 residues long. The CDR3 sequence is CATSNPHDFGGVLYTQYF. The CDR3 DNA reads TGTGCCACCAGCAACCCCCACGATTTTGGGGGGGTACTCTATACGCAGTATTTT.

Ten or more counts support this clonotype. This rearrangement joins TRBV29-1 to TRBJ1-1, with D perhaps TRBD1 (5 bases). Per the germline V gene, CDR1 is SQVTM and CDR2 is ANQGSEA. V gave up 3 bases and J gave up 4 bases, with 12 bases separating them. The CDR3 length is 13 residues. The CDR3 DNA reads TGCAGCGTTGAGGCTAGTGGGGGCACTGAAGCTTTCTTT. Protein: CSVEASGGTEAFF.

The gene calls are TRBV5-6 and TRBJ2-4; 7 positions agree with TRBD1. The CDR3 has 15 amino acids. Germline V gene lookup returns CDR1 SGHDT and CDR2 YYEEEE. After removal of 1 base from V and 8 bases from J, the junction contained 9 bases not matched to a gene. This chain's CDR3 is CASSLRGQASDIQYF. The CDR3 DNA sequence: TGTGCCAGCAGCTTGCGTGGACAGGCTTCGGACATTCAGTACTTC. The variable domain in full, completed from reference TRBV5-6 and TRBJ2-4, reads DAGVTQSPTHLIKTRGQQVTLRCSPKSGHDTVSWYQQALGQGPQFIFQYYEEEERQRGNFPDRFSGHQFPNYSSELNVNALLLGDSALYLCASSLRGQASDIQYFGAGTRLSVL.

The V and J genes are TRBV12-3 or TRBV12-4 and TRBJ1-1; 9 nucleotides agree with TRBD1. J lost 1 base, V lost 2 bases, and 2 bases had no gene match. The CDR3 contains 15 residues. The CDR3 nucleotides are TGTGCCAGCAGTTTAACAGGGGGCAGGAACACTGAAGCTTTCTTT. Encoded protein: CASSLTGGRNTEAFF.

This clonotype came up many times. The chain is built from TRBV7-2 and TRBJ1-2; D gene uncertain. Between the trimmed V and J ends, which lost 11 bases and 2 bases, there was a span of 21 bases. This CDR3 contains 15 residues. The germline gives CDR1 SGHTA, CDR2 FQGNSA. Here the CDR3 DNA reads TGTGCCCCCGTCTACACAGCCGACCCAAACTATGGCTACACCTTC. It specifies CAPVYTADPNYGYTF.

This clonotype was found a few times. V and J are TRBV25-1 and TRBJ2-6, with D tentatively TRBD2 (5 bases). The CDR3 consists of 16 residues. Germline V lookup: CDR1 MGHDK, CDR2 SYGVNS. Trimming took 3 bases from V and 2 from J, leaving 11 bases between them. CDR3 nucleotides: TGTGCCAGCAGTGACCCTCTGGGAGCTGGGGCCAACGTCCTGACTTTC. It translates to CASSDPLGAGANVLTF. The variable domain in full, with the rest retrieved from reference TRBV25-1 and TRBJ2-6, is EADIYQTPRYLVIGTGKKITLECSQTMGHDKMYWYQQDPGMELHLIHYSYGVNSTEKGDLSSESTVSRIRTEHFPLTLESARPSHTSQYLCASSDPLGAGANVLTFGAGSRLTVL.

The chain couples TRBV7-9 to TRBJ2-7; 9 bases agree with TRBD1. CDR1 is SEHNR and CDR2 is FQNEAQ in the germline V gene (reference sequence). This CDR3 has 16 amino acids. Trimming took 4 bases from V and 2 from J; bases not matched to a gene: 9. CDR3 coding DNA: TGTGCCAGCAGCTCTTCCGGCGGGGACAGGGCCTACGAGCAGTACTTC. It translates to CASSSSGGDRAYEQYF.

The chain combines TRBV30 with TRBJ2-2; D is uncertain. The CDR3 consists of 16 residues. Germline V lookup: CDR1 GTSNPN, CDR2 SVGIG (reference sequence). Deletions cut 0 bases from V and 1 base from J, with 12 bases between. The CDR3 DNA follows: TGTGCCTGGAGTGTGTATAGGCTACTGAACACCGGGGAGCTGTTTTTT. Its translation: CAWSVYRLLNTGELFF.

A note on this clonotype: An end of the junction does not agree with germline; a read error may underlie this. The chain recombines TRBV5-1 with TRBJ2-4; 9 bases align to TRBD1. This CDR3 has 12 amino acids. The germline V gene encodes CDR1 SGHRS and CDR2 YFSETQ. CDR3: CASSLGDREEHF. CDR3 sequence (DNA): TGCGCCAGCAGCTTGGGGGACAGGGAAGAGCACTTC.

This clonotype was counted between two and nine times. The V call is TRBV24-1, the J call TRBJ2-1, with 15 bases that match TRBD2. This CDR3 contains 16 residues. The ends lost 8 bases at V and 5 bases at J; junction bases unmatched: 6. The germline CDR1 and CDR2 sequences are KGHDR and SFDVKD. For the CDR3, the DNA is TGTGCCACCACTGGACTAGCGGGGGGGCACCACAATGAGCAGTTCTTC. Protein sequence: CATTGLAGGHHNEQFF.

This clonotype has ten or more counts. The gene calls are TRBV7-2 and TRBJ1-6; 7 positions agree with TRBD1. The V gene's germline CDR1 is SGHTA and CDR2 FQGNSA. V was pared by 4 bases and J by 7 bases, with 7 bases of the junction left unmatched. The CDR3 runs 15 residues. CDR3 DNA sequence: TGTGCCAGCAGCTACAGACAGGGTGGGAATTCACCCCTCCACTTT. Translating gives CASSYRQGGNSPLHF.